This T cell receptor (beta chain) stems from a study of read filtering for tumor transcriptome and immune sequencing (dated by TCRdb to the early 2020s). As for the study more broadly: Of the patients in the cohort, about 16 were male and 11 to 15 were female, and their mean age was roughly 68 years, with a range of about 40 to 85. By revised international staging, 8 or 9 patients were R-ISS I, 16 were R-ISS II and more than five were R-ISS III. After DNase treatment, whole-transcriptome libraries were prepared using the TruSeq RNA Access Library Prep Kit. Per sample, about 3.5 to 10.27 million TCR-region mapped reads were obtained with IR-seq, compared with only roughly 75 to 1,400 with RNA-seq. The study compared TCR repertoires from targeted immune repertoire sequencing and bulk whole-transcriptome sequencing run on the same bone marrow samples. One of the main goals was to work out a read-filtering strategy for immune repertoire data, in particular whether clonotypes backed by only a single read should be removed. Broader findings and caveats from the paper: Rather than purified T cells, the sorted CD138-negative fraction was a mixed bone marrow immune population. IR-seq captured clonotypes at much higher depth and more reliably than RNA-seq, and smaller IR-seq throughput sufficed to identify most shared clonotypes. The correlation between IR-seq and RNA-seq shared clonotype proportions rose when single-read clonotypes were removed. In IR-seq, single-read clonotypes were approximately 80% of clonotypes but roughly 3.2% of total reads; in RNA-seq they were around 75% of clonotypes and about 41% of reads.

This clonotype was detected many times. Its antigen has not been determined. Base qualities are not at hand, and no much larger clone is one base apart. Each patient had bone marrow sampled at the time of active disease. Ficoll-Hypaque density gradient centrifugation was used to isolate the bone marrow mononuclear cells. Myeloma plasma cells were removed and CD138-negative cells were collected by negative selection after labeling with CD138 magnetic microbeads on a MACS separator. Flow cytometry with CD138 antibodies on an Attune NxT was used to check how pure the isolated cells were. Total RNA was extracted with TRIzol reagent and quantified with a NanoDrop spectrophotometer. Paired RNA-seq and IR-seq were performed on the CD138-negative bone marrow sample of each patient. TCR libraries were built from 400 ng RNA with the Immunoverse kit, using molecular barcoded adaptors covering alpha/delta and beta/gamma chains. The same RNA used for transcriptome sequencing was used for TCR library preparation. TCR libraries were sequenced on an Illumina HiSeq 4000 with 2 x 150 cycles. The study's own analysis went as follows. TCR reads were aligned to human V, D, J and C references and assembled into CDR3 clonotypes with MiXCR, including quality filtering and error correction. Clonotype counts and gene usage diversity were analyzed with the tcR package in R. For inspection of raw mapping reads, RNA-seq reads were mapped by STAR aligner version 2.5.3a onto GRCh37 of the human genome. IR-seq fastq files were randomly downsampled with Seqtk 1.3 to test the effect of sequencing depth on detected clonotypes. TCRdb trimmed public reads at Q25 via fastp, called clones via MiXCR and kept in-frame beta chains. All rows with the same CDR3 protein become a single entry with the most common DNA and genes. For this entry, the V and J calls and clone size follow TCRdb and not the study's own pipeline. The sample yields about 130,000 distinct CDR3 sequences; 10% to 15% were counted once. Roughly 9.6% of the sample is taken by the ten largest.

The germline ends are 11 bases apart after V is trimmed by 6 bases and J by 7 bases. From the cysteine through the phenylalanine, the CDR3 covers 12 amino acids. Just the 36-base CDR3 DNA is kept, in frame starting at base 1. CDR1 is given as MNHNY and CDR2 as SVGAGI, both from the germline V gene (reference sequence). The sequenced sample consisted of a population of CD138-negative cells sorted from bone marrow. This specimen's cell subset or site label, per the study, means: bone marrow mononuclear cells depleted of CD138+ plasma/myeloma cells by negative magnetic selection. The V gene is TRBV6-6 and the J gene is TRBJ2-3; the D gene cannot be named for sure. This TCR was sampled from a donor aged 40 or older with multiple myeloma. CDR3 reads: CASRGQENTQYF. The DNA sequence reads TGTGCCAGCAGAGGGCAGGAGAATACGCAGTATTTT.